Each of the 9 T cell receptor beta chains below was sequenced from the same sample in a study of blood T cell repertoires in COVID-19. The data were produced by immunoSEQ multiplex PCR, yet TCRdb's version contains in-frame clones alone and is incomplete. The table shows under 250,000 clones, with about three quarters occurring only once. The sequenced material came from peripheral blood. These receptors originate from a woman in her 70s with acute or convalescent COVID-19.

This clone is a singleton in its sample. The genes are TRBV5-1 and TRBJ2-5; D might be TRBD2 (7 bases). The CDR3 is 14 amino acids. V was cut by 5 bases and J by 4 bases, with 15 bases left in between. The germline V gene has CDR1 SGHRS and CDR2 YFSETQ. As DNA, the CDR3 is TGCGCCAGCAGACTGGGGGGGCCAAGAGAGACCCAGTACTTC. Its translation is CASRLGGPRETQYF.

The CDR3 region is CASSYSGSGFGTEAFF. DNA of the CDR3: TGTGCCAGCAGTTACTCGGGGTCGGGATTCGGCACTGAAGCTTTCTTT. The chain has TRBV6-5 and TRBJ1-1; D remains unclear. Germline loops: CDR1 MNHEY, CDR2 SVGAGI. The CDR3 sequence is 16 residues long. Between the trimmed V and J ends, which lost 0 bases and 4 bases, there was a span of 15 bases.

The chain links TRBV6-1 to TRBJ1-2; TRBD1 matches 8 bases. V dropped 6 bases and J dropped 0; count of bases not matched to a gene: 3. Germline CDR1 MNHNS, CDR2 SASEGT. The CDR3 extends over 14 amino acids. In DNA form, the CDR3 reads TGTGCCAGCAGGGGACAGGATTCTAACTATGGCTACACCTTC. Amino acid sequence: CASRGQDSNYGYTF.

This sequence joins TRBV6-5 and TRBJ1-1; tentatively, D is TRBD1 (5 bases). This CDR3 comprises 12 residues. V lost 6 bases, J lost 8 bases, and 13 bases lay in between. The germline V gene has CDR1 MNHEY and CDR2 SVGAGI. The DNA of the CDR3 is TGTGCCAGCAGCATGGGGCGACAGGAAGCTTTCTTT. Translated, it gives CASSMGRQEAFF.

The chain recombines TRBV30 with TRBJ2-2; D is perhaps TRBD1 (6 bases). In germline, CDR1 is GTSNPN, CDR2 SVGIG (reference sequence). Trimming left V 4 bases short and J 6 bases short, with 12 bases between. The CDR3 is 13 residues long. The CDR3 loop reads CAWNTQGSGELFF. The DNA for the CDR3 is TGTGCCTGGAATACACAGGGATCCGGGGAGCTGTTTTTT.

The rearrangement links TRBV12-3 or TRBV12-4 to TRBJ1-4; no firm D call. Trimming removed 1 base from V and 7 bases from J, with 7 bases in between. The CDR3 has 13 residues. CDR3 coding DNA: TGTGCCAGCAGTTTAGGGGCGATTGAAAAACTGTTTTTT. Residues: CASSLGAIEKLFF.

The V call is TRBV7-9, the J call TRBJ1-1; 7 nucleotides align to TRBD1. Losses at the gene ends were 5 bases for V and 6 bases for J; bases not matched to a gene: 12. Germline CDR1 and CDR2: SEHNR and FQNEAQ (reference sequence). This CDR3 spans 15 amino acids. The CDR3 DNA follows: TGTGCCAGCAGCCCGCGGGGACAGTCGCGGGCTGAAGCTTTCTTT. This codes for CASSPRGQSRAEAFF. Filled out from reference TRBV7-9 and TRBJ1-1, the complete variable domain reads DTGVSQNPRHKITKRGQNVTFRCDPISEHNRLYWYRQTLGQGPEFLTYFQNEAQLEKSRLLSDRFSAERPKGSFSTLEIQRTEQGDSAMYLCASSPRGQSRAEAFFGQGTRLTVV.

V is TRBV5-8 and J is TRBJ2-1; D is undetermined. Germline CDR1 SGHTS, CDR2 YDEGEE. Trimming stripped 5 bases from V and 10 bases from J, with 10 bases between. The CDR3 consists of 11 residues. CDR3: CASSKLREQFF. The DNA of the CDR3 is TGTGCCAGCAGTAAATTGAGAGAGCAGTTCTTC.

This sequence joins TRBV19 and TRBJ1-4, with TRBD1 matching 10 bases. The CDR3 length is 16 residues. The germline CDR1 and CDR2 sequences are LNHDA and SQIVND (reference sequence). Trimming cost V 3 bases and J 8 bases; bases outside gene matches: 9. The CDR3 sequence is CASSILSGTGDEKLFF. Here the CDR3 DNA reads TGTGCCAGTAGTATCCTCTCCGGGACAGGGGACGAAAAACTGTTTTTT.